The clone carrying this T cell receptor beta chain appeared many times. A single record per CDR3 protein comes from TCRdb applying MiXCR to the 5' RACE reads. The table has 35,000 to 50,000 distinct CDR3 sequences, around 30% seen once; the top ten hold 4% to 4.5%. V lost 0 bases and J lost 8, with 10 bases in between. CDR1 and CDR2 from the germline V gene are MNHEY and SVGAGI. The CDR3 sequence is 13 residues long. Sequencing used tumor-infiltrating memory CD4+ T cells sorted from the breast tumor. The sample's subset: memory CD4+ T cells, CD4+CD45RO+CD25-. The chain joins TRBV6-5 to TRBJ1-2, with D tentatively TRBD1 (5 bases). This clonotype was sampled from a female donor with breast cancer. CDR3 protein: CASSYSGVGGYTF. The CDR3, as DNA: TGTGCCAGCAGTTACTCGGGGGTAGGGGGCTACACCTTC.